This TCR beta chain was profiled in a study of beta chain features in type 1 diabetes. At the level of the study: Sorted cells examined across all samples numbered around 110,000,000. Findings and caveats of the study: Researchers report that Type 1 diabetes patients had moderately but significantly shorter TCRB CDR3s across all four CD4+ subsets. The naive, central memory and Treg TCRB repertoires showed an apparent similarity that was greater among patients than among healthy donors.

CDR3 length: 16 amino acids. The V segment lost 4 bases and the J segment 5 bases; nucleotides outside the gene matches: 10. The V gene's germline CDR1 is SGDLS and CDR2 YYNGEE. On this clone itself: The antigen remains undetermined.

TCRB transcripts that were expressed got sequenced, as all of the isolated RNA had been reverse transcribed. Sequencing was performed with immunoSEQ multiplex PCR; in TCRdb, only in-frame clones are kept and a portion is missing. The profile shows 150,000 to 180,000 clones, about a tenth of them singletons. The receptor comes from a man aged 25-45 years with type 1 diabetes. The sample was central memory CD4+ T cells from blood. V gene TRBV9 combines with J gene TRBJ2-2; 8 bases are a match to TRBD1. CDR3 nucleotides: TGTGCCAGCAGCCCGCGGACAGGGAAGTTAACCGGGGAGCTGTTTTTT. Its translation: CASSPRTGKLTGELFF.